This is a list of T cell receptor beta chains from one sample in a study of cytomegalovirus exposure and HLA in healthy donors. Generated by immunoSEQ multiplex PCR, the TCRdb table keeps only in-frame clones and is missing some. This sample has under 300,000 clones, with about 86% found just once. Source material: PBMCs. Receptors originate from a woman aged 18-29 years in good health and CMV-seronegative. The CDR3 runs from the conserved cysteine through the conserved F or W. The D gene is left open where the match is weak. Size is omitted from some rows. Given values are once, few, many or a class for expanded clones.

V gene	D gene	J gene	clone size	CDR3 protein	CDR3 DNA
TRBV5-8	NA	TRBJ2-3	once	CASSLATYSSTDTQYF	TGTGCCAGCAGCTTGGCCACCTACTCTAGCACAGATACGCAGTATTTT
TRBV18	NA	TRBJ2-7	NA	CASSPSGAAYEQYF	TGTGCCAGCTCACCCTCAGGGGCGGCCTACGAGCAGTACTTC
TRBV11-2	TRBD1	TRBJ1-5	NA	CASSLGQGFQPQHF	TGTGCCAGCAGCTTAGGACAGGGTTTTCAGCCCCAGCATTTT
TRBV5-8	TRBD1	TRBJ1-2	NA	CASSSGQGNYGYTF	TGTGCCAGCAGCAGTGGACAGGGAAACTATGGCTACACCTTC
TRBV4-3	NA	TRBJ1-1	NA	CASSQGRLGPDEAFF	TGCGCCAGCAGCCAAGGAAGGTTGGGGCCCGATGAAGCTTTCTTT
TRBV27	TRBD1	TRBJ1-5	NA	CASSTRQGRNQPQHF	TGTGCCAGCAGTACCCGACAGGGAAGGAATCAGCCCCAGCATTTT
TRBV13	NA	TRBJ2-7	NA	CASSPRTLSYEQYF	TGTGCCAGCAGCCCCCGGACTCTCTCCTACGAGCAGTACTTC
TRBV7-9	NA	TRBJ1-2	once	CASSQQGASGYTF	TGTGCCAGCAGCCAACAGGGCGCAAGTGGCTACACCTTC
TRBV28	NA	TRBJ2-7	NA	CASSQIYEQYF	TGTGCCAGCAGTCAGATATACGAGCAGTACTTC
TRBV7-9	NA	TRBJ1-2	NA	CASSSAQEIGYTF	TGTGCCAGCAGCTCCGCACAAGAAATAGGCTACACCTTC
TRBV11-3	TRBD2	TRBJ2-3	NA	CASSFSGAIFTDTQYF	TGTGCCAGCAGCTTTAGCGGGGCCATTTTCACAGATACGCAGTATTTT
TRBV6-5	NA	TRBJ2-7	once	CASSFAGSYEQYF	TGTGCCAGCAGTTTCGCGGGCAGTTACGAGCAGTACTTC